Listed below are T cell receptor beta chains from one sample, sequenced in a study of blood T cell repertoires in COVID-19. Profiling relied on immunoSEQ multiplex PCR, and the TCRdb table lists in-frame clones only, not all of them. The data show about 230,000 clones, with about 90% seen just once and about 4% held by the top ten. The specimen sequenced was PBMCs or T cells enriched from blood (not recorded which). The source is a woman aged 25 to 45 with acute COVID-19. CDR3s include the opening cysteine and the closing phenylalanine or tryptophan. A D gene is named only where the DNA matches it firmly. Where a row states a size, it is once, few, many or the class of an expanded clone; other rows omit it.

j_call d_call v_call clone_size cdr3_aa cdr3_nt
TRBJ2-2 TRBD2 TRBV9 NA CASSVATSGDTGELFF TGTGCCAGCAGCGTAGCAACTAGCGGGGACACCGGGGAGCTGTTTTTT
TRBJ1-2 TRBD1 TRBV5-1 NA CASSLGTGSGYTF TGCGCCAGCAGCTTGGGGACAGGCAGTGGCTACACCTTC
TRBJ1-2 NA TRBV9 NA CASSGGWAPGGPTGMSYGYTF TGTGCCAGCAGCGGTGGGTGGGCCCCTGGGGGTCCTACAGGGATGAGCTATGGCTACACCTTC
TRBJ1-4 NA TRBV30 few CAWSDTGGATNEKLFF TGTGCCTGGAGCGACACCGGGGGGGCAACTAATGAAAAACTGTTTTTT
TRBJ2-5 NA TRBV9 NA CASSGGRPVAETQYF TGTGCCAGCAGCGGGGGCCGTCCGGTGGCGGAGACCCAGTACTTC
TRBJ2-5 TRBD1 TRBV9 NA CASNGQGSSQETQYF TGTGCCAGCAACGGACAGGGATCTTCCCAAGAGACCCAGTACTTC
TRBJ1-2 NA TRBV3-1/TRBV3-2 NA CASSQGEGGLHGYTF TGTGCCAGCAGCCAAGGCGAGGGAGGTTTGCATGGCTACACCTTC
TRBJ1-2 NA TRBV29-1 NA CSVGTGSYGYTF TGCAGCGTTGGTACAGGATCCTATGGCTACACCTTC
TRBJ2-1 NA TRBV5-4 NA CASSLSGSTHNEQFF TGTGCCAGCAGCTTGTCGGGGTCGACCCACAATGAGCAGTTCTTC
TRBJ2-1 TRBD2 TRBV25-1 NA CASSEPQWQGLNYNEQFF TGTGCCAGCAGTGAACCCCAATGGCAGGGACTAAACTACAATGAGCAGTTCTTC
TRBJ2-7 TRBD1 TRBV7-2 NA CASSFTGTGPTYEQYF TGTGCCAGCAGCTTCACCGGGACAGGCCCCACCTACGAGCAGTACTTC
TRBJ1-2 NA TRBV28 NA CASRPDFTTEYGYTF TGTGCCAGCAGGCCCGACTTCACGACCGAGTATGGCTACACCTTC
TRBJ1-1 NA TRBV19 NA CATIPGQGRNTEAFF TGTGCCACCATTCCCGGCCAGGGGCGAAACACTGAAGCTTTCTTT
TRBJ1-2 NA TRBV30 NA CALEIYGYNYGYTF TGTGCCTTGGAGATTTACGGCTATAACTATGGCTACACCTTC
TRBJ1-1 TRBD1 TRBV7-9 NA CASSPGWGQGMNTEAFF TGTGCCAGCAGCCCGGGGTGGGGACAGGGTATGAACACTGAAGCTTTCTTT
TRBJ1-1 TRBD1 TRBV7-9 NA CASSMTGLGTEAFF TGTGCCAGCAGCATGACAGGGCTCGGGACTGAAGCTTTCTTT
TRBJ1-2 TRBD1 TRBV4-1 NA CASSQVGDSNYGYTF TGCGCCAGCAGCCAGGTCGGGGACAGCAACTATGGCTACACCTTC
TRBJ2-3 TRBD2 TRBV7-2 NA CASSNPGLAGARTDTQYF TGTGCCAGCAGCAACCCGGGACTAGCGGGGGCCCGCACAGATACGCAGTATTTT
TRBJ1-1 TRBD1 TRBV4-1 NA CASSPGTANTEAFF TGCGCCAGCAGCCCCGGGACAGCCAACACTGAAGCTTTCTTT
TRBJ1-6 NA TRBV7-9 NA CATRAGDNYNSPLHF TGTGCCACGAGAGCGGGCGACAATTATAATTCACCCCTCCACTTT
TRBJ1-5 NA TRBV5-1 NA CASSLGVGSNNQPQHF TGCGCCAGCAGCCTGGGGGTAGGGAGTAACAATCAGCCCCAGCATTTT
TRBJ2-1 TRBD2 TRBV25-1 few CASSLAVGSYNEQFF TGTGCCAGCAGTCTAGCGGTCGGCTCCTACAATGAGCAGTTCTTC
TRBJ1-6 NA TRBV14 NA CASSQAVRGISPLHF TGTGCCAGCAGCCAAGCTGTACGGGGGATTTCACCCCTCCACTTT
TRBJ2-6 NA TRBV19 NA CASSPLLPGHLSGANVLTF TGTGCCAGTAGTCCCCTCCTCCCGGGACACCTCTCTGGGGCCAACGTCCTGACTTTC
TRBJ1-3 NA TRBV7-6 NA CASSPPLQGGGNTIYF TGTGCCAGCAGCCCTCCCCTACAGGGTGGCGGAAACACCATATATTTT
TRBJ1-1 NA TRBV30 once CAWLLQDKTEAFF TGTGCCTGGCTCCTTCAGGATAAAACTGAAGCTTTCTTT
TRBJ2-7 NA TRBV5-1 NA CASSLGADVPSHEQYF TGCGCCAGCAGCCTTGGGGCAGACGTTCCCTCCCACGAGCAGTACTTC
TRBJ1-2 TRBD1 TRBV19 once CASAYRDSYGYTF TGTGCCAGTGCCTACAGGGACAGCTATGGCTACACCTTC
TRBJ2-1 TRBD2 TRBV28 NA CASSSPSSGGSNEQFF TGTGCCAGCAGTTCTCCCTCGAGCGGGGGGTCGAATGAGCAGTTCTTC
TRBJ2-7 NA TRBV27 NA CASRIGGGRSYEQYF TGTGCCAGCAGGATAGGCGGGGGCCGATCCTACGAGCAGTACTTC
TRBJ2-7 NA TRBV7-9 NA CASSWADPYEQYF TGTGCCAGCAGTTGGGCAGATCCCTACGAGCAGTACTTC
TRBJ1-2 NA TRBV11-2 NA CASSLLYGYTF TGTGCCAGCAGCTTGCTATATGGCTACACCTTC
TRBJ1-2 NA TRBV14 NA CASSLGQPYYGYTF TGTGCCAGCAGCCTTGGACAGCCTTACTATGGCTACACCTTC
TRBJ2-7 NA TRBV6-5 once CASSWRDSYEQYF TGTGCCAGCAGTTGGAGGGACTCCTACGAGCAGTACTTC
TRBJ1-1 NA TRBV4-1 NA CASSQGQVTEAFF TGCGCCAGCAGCCAAGGACAGGTCACTGAAGCTTTCTTT
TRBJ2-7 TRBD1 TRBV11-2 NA CASSVTSGTGDEQYF TGTGCCAGCAGCGTAACTTCCGGGACAGGGGACGAGCAGTACTTC
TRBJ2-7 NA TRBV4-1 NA CASSRSGAASSYEQYF TGCGCCAGCAGCCGTTCTGGGGCAGCGAGCTCCTACGAGCAGTACTTC
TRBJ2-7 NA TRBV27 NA CASSLESRGTYEQYF TGTGCCAGCAGTTTAGAGTCAAGGGGGACATACGAGCAGTACTTC
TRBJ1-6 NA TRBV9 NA CASSDPIGQLSSYNSPLHF TGTGCCAGCAGCGACCCCATTGGGCAGCTAAGCTCCTATAATTCACCCCTCCACTTT
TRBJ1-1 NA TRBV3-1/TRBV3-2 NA CASSQSPVSNTEAFF TGTGCCAGCAGCCAATCCCCAGTGTCGAACACTGAAGCTTTCTTT
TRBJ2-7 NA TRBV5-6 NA CASSPGTHTYEQYF TGTGCCAGCAGCCCCGGGACACACACCTACGAGCAGTACTTC
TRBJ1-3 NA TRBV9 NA CASSLRWDTGYTIYF TGTGCCAGCAGCCTAAGATGGGACACTGGATACACCATATATTTT
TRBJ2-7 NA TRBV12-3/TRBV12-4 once CAIRVGYEQYF TGTGCCATTCGGGTCGGCTACGAGCAGTACTTC
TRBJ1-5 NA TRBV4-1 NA CASSQRREGQPQHF TGCGCCAGCAGCCAAAGGCGGGAAGGTCAGCCCCAGCATTTT
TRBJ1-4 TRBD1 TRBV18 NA CASSNRRVTGNEKLFF TGTGCCAGCTCGAATCGCCGTGTGACAGGGAATGAAAAACTGTTTTTT
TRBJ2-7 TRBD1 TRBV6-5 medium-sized CASSTTGSAYEQYF TGTGCCAGCAGTACGACAGGGTCCGCCTACGAGCAGTACTTC
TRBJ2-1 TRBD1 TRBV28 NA CASNKGGPNYNEQFF TGTGCCAGCAATAAAGGGGGCCCGAACTACAATGAGCAGTTCTTC
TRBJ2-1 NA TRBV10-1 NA CASSEPGETDNEQFF TGCGCCAGCAGTGAGCCGGGGGAAACGGACAATGAGCAGTTCTTC
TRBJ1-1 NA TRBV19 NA CASLTNRGLSLTEAFF TGTGCCAGTCTAACAAACCGGGGATTGTCCCTCACTGAAGCTTTCTTT
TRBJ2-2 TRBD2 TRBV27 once CASRGLAGGTGELFF TGTGCCAGCAGGGGACTAGCGGGGGGCACCGGGGAGCTGTTTTTT
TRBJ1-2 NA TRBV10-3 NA CAARRTGGDGYTF TGTGCAGCACGGAGGACGGGGGGAGATGGCTACACCTTC
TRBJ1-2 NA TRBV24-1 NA CATIYYGYTF TGTGCCACCATCTACTATGGCTACACCTTC
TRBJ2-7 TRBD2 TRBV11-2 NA CASSAGVLGYEQYF TGTGCCAGCAGCGCGGGAGTATTAGGGTACGAGCAGTACTTC
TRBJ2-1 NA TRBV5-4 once CASSPPGIGAPHNEQFF TGTGCCAGCAGCCCCCCAGGGATAGGGGCCCCTCACAATGAGCAGTTCTTC
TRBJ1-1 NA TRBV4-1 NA CASSQVGQNTEAFF TGCGCCAGCAGCCAAGTTGGACAAAACACTGAAGCTTTCTTT
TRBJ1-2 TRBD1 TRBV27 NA CASSLGQDFGYTF TGTGCCAGCAGTCTCGGACAGGATTTTGGGTACACCTTC
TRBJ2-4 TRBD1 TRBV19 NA CASSRTGGDKNIQYF TGTGCCAGTAGCCGGACAGGGGGGGACAAAAACATTCAGTACTTC